This record covers a single T cell receptor (beta chain). Its antigen is not known. The observed sequence ends 3 residues before the CDR3 terminus, with the missing tail filled in from the germline J gene. Assay: immunoSEQ multiplex PCR; the TCRdb copy retains only in-frame clones and omits some. Sampling found 14,000 or so clones, none seen once. Patients and controls were mostly of Caucasian heritage. Heparinized whole blood, roughly 5 to 8.5 ml, came from each donor. The data stem from a study of T cell clonality in common variable immunodeficiency. Study-wide results and caveats: Common variable immunodeficiency TCR beta sequences reportedly had fewer deletions and N-nucleotide insertions. Authors noted CVID clonality's cause needs subpopulation repertoire sequencing.

Germline CDR1 reads DFQATT; CDR2 reads SNEGSKA (reference sequence). The CDR3 extends over 13 amino acids. V lost 1 base, J lost 2 bases, and 7 bases lay in between. Sequenced: peripheral blood mononuclear cells. This chain links TRBV20-1 with TRBJ2-3, with a tentative D call TRBD1 (5 bases). This TCR was sampled from a human donor with common variable immunodeficiency. The sequenced part of the CDR3 DNA is TGCAGTGCTAGAGGGACACCCACAGATACG. It translates to CSARGTPTDT. The full CDR3 protein reads CSARGTPTDTQYF.